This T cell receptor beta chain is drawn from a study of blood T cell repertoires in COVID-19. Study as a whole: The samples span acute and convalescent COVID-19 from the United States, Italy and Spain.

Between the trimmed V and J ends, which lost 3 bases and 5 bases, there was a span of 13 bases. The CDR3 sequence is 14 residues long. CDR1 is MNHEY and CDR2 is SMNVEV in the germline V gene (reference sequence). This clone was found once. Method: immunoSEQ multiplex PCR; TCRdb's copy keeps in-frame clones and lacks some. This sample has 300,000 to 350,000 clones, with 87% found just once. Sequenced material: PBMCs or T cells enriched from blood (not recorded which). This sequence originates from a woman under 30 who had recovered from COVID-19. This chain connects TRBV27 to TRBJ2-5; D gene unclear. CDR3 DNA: TGTGCCAGCAGTTTCGGTCCCTCCTGGGAGACCCAGTACTTC. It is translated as CASSFGPSWETQYF.